The clone carrying this T cell receptor (beta chain) was counted only a few times. Germline CDR1 reads MNHNS; CDR2 reads SASEGT. V lost 3 bases, J lost 1 base, and 7 bases lay in between. CDR3 length: 14 amino acids. The data stem from a study of T-cell memory formation after mild COVID-19. MiXCR, applied by TCRdb to the 5' RACE reads, yields one record per CDR3 protein. This repertoire shows about 560,000 distinct CDR3 sequences, about a sixth found once; its top ten account for more than 10%. The V and J genes are TRBV6-1 and TRBJ1-5, with D perhaps matching TRBD1 (6 bases). The clonotype was recovered from an adult woman who had mild COVID-19 (a few samples of this study predate the infection). Cell type and time point are not known. Sample: PBMCs or a T cell subset sorted from them (not recorded which). Here the CDR3 DNA reads TGTGCCAGCAGTGACAGGGGAAGCAATCAGCCCCAGCATTTT. Translated: CASSDRGSNQPQHF.